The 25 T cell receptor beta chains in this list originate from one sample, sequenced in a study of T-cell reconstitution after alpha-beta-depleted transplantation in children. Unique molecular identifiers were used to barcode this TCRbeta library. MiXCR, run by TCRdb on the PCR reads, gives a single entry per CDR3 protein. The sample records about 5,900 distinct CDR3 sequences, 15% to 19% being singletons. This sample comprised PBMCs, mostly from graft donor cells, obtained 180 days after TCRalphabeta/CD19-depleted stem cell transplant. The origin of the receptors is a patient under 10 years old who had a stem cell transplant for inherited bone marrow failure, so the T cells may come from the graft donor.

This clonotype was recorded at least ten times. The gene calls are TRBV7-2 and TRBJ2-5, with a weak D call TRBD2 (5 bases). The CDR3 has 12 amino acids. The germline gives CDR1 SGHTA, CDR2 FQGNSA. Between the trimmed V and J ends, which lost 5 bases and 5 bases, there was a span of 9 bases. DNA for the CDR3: TGTGCCAGCAGCCCCGAGCGGGAGACCCAGTACTTC. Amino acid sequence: CASSPERETQYF. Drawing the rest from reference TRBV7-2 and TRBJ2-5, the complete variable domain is GAGVSQSPSNKVTEKGKDVELRCDPISGHTALYWYRQSLGQGLEFLIYFQGNSAPDKSGLPSDRFSAERTGGSVSTLTIQRTQQEDSAVYLCASSPERETQYFGPGTRLLVL.

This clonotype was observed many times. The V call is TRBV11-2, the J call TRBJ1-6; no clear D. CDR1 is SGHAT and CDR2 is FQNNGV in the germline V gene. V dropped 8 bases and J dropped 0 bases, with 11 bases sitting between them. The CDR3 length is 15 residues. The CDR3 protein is CASATSSSYNSPLHF. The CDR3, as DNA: TGTGCCAGCGCAACAAGTAGCTCCTATAATTCACCCCTCCACTTT.

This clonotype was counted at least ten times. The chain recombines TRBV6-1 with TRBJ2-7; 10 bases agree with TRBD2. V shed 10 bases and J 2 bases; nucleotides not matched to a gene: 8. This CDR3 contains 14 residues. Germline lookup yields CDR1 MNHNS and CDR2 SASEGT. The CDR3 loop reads CATLPAGGPYEQYF. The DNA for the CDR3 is TGTGCCACCCTTCCAGCGGGGGGGCCCTACGAGCAGTACTTC.

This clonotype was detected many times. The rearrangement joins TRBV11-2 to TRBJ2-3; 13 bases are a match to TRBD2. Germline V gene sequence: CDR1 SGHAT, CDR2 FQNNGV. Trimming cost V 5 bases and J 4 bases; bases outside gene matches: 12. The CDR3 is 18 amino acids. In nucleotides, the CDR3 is TGTGCCAGCAGCGTCCTACTAGCGGGAGGGATCAAGGCAGATACGCAGTATTTT. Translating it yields CASSVLLAGGIKADTQYF.

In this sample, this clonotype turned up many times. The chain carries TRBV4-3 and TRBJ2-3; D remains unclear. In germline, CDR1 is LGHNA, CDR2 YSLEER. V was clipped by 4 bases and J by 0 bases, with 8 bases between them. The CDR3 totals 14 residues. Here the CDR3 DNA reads TGCGCCAGCAGCCTTCAGCTGAGCACAGATACGCAGTATTTT. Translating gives CASSLQLSTDTQYF.

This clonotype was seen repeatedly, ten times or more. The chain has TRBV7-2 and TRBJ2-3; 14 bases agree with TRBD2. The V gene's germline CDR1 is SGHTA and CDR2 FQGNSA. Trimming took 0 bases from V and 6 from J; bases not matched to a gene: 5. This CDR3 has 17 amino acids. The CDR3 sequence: CASSLATSGRVMDTQYF. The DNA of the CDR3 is TGTGCCAGCAGCTTAGCGACTAGCGGGAGGGTCATGGATACGCAGTATTTT.

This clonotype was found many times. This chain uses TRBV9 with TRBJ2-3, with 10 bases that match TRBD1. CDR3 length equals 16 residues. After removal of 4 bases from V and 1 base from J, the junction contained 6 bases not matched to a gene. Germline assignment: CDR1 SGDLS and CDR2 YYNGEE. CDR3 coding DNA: TGTGCCAGCAGCCTTTCCGACAGGGGGCGCACAGATACGCAGTATTTT. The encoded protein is CASSLSDRGRTDTQYF.

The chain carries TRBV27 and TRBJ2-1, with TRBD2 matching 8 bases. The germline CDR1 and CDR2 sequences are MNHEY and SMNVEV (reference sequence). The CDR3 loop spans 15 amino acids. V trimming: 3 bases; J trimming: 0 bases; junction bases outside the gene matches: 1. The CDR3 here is CASSFTSGSYNEQFF. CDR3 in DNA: TGTGCCAGCAGTTTCACTAGCGGCTCCTACAATGAGCAGTTCTTC.

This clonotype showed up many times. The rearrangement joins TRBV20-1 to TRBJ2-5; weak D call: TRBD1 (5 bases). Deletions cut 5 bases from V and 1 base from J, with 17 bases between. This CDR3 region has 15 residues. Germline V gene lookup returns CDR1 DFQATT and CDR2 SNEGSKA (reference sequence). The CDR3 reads CSARRQPTFQETQYF. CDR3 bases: TGCAGTGCTCGTCGACAGCCGACCTTCCAAGAGACCCAGTACTTC.

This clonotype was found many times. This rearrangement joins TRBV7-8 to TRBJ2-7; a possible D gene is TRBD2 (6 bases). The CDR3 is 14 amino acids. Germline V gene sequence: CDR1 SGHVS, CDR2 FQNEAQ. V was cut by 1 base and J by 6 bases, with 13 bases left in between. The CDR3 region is CASSLDPGVGEQYF. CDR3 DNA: TGTGCCAGCAGCTTAGATCCGGGAGTGGGCGAGCAGTACTTC.

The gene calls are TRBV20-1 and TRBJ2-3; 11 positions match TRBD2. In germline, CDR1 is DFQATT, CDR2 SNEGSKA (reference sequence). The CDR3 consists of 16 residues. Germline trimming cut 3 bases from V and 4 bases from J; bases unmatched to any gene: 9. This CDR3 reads CSASGLTSGSPDTQYF. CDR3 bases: TGCAGTGCTAGTGGTCTAACTAGCGGGAGCCCAGATACGCAGTATTTT.

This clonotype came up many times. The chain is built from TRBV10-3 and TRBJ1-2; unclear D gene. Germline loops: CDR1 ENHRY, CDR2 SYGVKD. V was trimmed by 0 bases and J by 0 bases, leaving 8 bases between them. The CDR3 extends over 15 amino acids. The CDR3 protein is CAISESSGANYGYTF. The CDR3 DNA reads TGTGCCATCAGTGAGTCGTCCGGAGCTAACTATGGCTACACCTTC.

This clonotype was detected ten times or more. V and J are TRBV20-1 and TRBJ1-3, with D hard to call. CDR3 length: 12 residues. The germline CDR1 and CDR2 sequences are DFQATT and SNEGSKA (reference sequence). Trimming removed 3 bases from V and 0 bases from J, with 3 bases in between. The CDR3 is CSARSSGNTIYF. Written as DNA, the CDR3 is TGCAGTGCTAGGAGCTCTGGAAACACCATATATTTT.

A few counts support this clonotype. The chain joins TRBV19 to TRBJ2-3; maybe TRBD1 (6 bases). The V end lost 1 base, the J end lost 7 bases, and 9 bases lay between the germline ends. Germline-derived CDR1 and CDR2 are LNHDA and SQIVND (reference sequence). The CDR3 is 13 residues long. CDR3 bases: TGTGCCAGTAGTATAGCGGGACAACATACGCAGTATTTT. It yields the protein CASSIAGQHTQYF.

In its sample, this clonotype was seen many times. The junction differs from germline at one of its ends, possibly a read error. CDR3 coding DNA: TGTGCCAGCAGCTTAGAGTGGGGACTAGCGGGAGGGGGCCACGAGAAGTACTTC. This translates into CASSLEWGLAGGGHEKYF. The chain joins TRBV7-6 to TRBJ2-7; TRBD2 agrees at 16 bases. Germline V gene data show CDR1 as SGHVS and CDR2 as FNYEAQ. The CDR3 loop spans 18 amino acids.

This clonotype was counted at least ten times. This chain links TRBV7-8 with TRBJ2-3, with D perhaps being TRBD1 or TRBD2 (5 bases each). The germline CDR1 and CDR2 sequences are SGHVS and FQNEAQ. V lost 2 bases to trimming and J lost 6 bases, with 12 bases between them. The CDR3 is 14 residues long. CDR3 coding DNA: TGTGCCAGCAGCTTAATCCTAGCAGGGGATACGCAGTATTTT. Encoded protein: CASSLILAGDTQYF.

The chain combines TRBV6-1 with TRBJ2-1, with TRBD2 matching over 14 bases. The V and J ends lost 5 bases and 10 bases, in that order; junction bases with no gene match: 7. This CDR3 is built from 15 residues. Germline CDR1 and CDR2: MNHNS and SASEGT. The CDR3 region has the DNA TGTGCCAGCAGTCCGACTAGCGGGGGGGCAAAGGAGCAGTTCTTC. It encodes CASSPTSGGAKEQFF.

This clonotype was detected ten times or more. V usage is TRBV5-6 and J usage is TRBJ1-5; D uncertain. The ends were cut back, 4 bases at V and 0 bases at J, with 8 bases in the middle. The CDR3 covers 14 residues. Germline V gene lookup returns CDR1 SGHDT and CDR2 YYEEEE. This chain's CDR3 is CASSHIYSNQPQHF. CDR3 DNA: TGTGCCAGCAGCCATATTTATAGCAATCAGCCCCAGCATTTT.

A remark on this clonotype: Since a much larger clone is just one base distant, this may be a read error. The CDR3 loop is CASIVRGPWTDPQYF. As DNA, the CDR3 is TGTGCCAGCATCGTGCGGGGACCCTGGACAGATCCGCAGTATTTT. The genes are TRBV2 and TRBJ2-3; D is tentatively TRBD1 or TRBD2 (6 bases each). The CDR3 extends over 15 amino acids. CDR1 SNHLY and CDR2 FYNNEI come from the germline V gene. The variable domain in full, with the rest retrieved from reference TRBV2 and TRBJ2-3, is EPEVTQTPSHQVTQMGQEVILRCVPISNHLYFYWYRQILGQKVEFLVSFYNNEISEKSEIFDDQFSVERPDGSNFTLKIRSTKLEDSAMYFCASIVRGPWTDPQYFGPGTRLTVL.

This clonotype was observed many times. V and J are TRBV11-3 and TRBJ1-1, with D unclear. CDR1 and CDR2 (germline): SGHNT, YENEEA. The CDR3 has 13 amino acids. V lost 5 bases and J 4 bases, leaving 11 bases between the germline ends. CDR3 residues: CASSPPDATEAFF. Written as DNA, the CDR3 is TGTGCCAGCAGCCCCCCGGACGCCACTGAAGCTTTCTTT.

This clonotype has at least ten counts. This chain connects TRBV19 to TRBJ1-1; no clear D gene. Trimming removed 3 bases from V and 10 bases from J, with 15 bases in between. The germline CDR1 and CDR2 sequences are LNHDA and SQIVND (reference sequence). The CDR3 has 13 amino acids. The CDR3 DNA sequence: TGTGCCAGTAGTATCCCCGGACCCGCGAGAGCTTTCTTT. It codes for CASSIPGPARAFF.

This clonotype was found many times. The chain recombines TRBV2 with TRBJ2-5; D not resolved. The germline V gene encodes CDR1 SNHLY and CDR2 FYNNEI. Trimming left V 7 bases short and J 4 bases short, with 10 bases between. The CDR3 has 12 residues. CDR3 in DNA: TGTGCCAGCACCCTCGAGGTAGAGACCCAGTACTTC. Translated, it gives CASTLEVETQYF. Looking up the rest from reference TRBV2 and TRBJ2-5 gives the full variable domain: EPEVTQTPSHQVTQMGQEVILRCVPISNHLYFYWYRQILGQKVEFLVSFYNNEISEKSEIFDDQFSVERPDGSNFTLKIRSTKLEDSAMYFCASTLEVETQYFGPGTRLLVL.

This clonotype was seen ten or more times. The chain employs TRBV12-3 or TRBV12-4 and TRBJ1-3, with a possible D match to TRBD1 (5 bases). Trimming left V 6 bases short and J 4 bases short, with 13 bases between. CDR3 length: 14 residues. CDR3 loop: CASRGDSGGNTIYF. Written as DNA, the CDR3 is TGTGCCAGCAGGGGAGACAGCGGAGGAAACACCATATATTTT.

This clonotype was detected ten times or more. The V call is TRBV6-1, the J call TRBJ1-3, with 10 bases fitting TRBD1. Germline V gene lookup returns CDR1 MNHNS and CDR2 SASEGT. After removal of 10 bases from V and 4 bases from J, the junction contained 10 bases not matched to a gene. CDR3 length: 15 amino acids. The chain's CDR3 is CATTDRGRRGNTIYF. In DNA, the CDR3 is TGTGCCACTACCGACAGGGGGCGAAGGGGAAACACCATATATTTT.

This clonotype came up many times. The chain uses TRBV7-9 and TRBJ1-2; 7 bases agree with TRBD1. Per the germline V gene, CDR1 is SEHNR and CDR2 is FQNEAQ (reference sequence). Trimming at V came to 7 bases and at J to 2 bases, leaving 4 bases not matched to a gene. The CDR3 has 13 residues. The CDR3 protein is CASTMTGNYGYTF. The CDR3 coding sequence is TGTGCCAGCACCATGACAGGGAACTATGGCTACACCTTC.